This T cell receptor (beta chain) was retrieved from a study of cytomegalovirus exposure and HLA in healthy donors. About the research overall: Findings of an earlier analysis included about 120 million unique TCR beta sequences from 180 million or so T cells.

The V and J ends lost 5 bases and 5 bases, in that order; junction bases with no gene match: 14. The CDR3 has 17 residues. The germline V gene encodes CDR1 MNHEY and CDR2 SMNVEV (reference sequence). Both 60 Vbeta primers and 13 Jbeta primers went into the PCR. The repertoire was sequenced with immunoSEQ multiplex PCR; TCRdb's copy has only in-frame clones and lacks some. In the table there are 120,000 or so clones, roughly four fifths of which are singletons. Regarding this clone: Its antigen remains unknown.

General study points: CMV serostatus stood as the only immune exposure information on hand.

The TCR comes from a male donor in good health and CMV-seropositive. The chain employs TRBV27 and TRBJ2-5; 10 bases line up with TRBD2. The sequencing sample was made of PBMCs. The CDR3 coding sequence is TGTGCCAGCAGTCCGAACCCCCCTAGCGGGAGTTCGGAGACCCAGTACTTC. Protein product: CASSPNPPSGSSETQYF.